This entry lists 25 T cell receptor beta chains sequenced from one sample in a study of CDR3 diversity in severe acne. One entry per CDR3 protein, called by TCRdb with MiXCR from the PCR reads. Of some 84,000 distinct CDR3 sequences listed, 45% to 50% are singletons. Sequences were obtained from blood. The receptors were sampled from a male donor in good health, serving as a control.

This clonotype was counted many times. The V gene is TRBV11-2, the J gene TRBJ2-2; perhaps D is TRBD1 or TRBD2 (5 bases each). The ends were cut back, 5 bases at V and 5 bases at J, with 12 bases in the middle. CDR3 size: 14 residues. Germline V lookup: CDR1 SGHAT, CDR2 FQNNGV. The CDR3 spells CASSPVGDTGELFF. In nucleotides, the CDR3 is TGTGCCAGCAGCCCCGTGGGGGATACCGGGGAGCTGTTTTTT.

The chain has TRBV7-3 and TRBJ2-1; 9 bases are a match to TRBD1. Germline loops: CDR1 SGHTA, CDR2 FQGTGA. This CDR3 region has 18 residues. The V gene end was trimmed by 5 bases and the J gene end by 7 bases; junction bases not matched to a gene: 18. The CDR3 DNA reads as TGTGCCAGCAGCCCAAAACCAAACGGGACAGGGAAGGTGAATGAGCAGTTCTTC. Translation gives CASSPKPNGTGKVNEQFF.

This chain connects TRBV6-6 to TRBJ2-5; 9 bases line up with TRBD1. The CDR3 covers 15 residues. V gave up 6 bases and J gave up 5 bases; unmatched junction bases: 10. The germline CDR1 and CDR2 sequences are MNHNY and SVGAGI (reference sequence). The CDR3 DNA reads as TGTGCCAGCAGAAAAGGGACAGGGAGTAGGGAGACCCAGTACTTC. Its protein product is CASRKGTGSRETQYF.

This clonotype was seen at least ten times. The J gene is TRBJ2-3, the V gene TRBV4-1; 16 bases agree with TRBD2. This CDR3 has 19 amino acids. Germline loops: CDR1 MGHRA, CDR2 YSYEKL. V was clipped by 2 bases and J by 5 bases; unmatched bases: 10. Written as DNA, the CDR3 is TGCGCCAGCAGCCAAAGTGTGGGACTAGCGGGGGGGCGGGGAGATACGCAGTATTTT. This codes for CASSQSVGLAGGRGDTQYF.

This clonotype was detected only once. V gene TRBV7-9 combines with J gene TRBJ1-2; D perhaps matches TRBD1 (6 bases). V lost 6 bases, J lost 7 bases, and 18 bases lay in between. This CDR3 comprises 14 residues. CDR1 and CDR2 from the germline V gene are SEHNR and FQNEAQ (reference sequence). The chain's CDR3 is CASSSSDRPPGYTF. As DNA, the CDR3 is TGTGCCAGCAGTTCCTCCGACAGGCCGCCTGGCTACACCTTC.

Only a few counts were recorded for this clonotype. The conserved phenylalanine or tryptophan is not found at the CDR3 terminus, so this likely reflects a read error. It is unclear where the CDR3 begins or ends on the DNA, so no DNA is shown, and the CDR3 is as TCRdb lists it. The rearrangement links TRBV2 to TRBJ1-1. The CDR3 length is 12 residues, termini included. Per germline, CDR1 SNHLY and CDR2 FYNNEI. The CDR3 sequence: CASSEFRALTRI.

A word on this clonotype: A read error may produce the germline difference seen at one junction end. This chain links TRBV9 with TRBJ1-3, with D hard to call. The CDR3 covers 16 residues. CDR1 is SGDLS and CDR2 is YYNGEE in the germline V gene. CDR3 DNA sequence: TGTGCCGGCAGCCCAAAAGGACTAGCGGGAGGAGTCACCATATATTTT. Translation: CAGSPKGLAGGVTIYF.

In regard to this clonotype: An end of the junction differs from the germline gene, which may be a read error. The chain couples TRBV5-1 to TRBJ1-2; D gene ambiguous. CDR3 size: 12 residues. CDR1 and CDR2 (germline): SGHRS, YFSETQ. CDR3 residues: CASSRIGYDYTF. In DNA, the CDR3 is TGCGCCAGCAGCAGAATAGGGTATGACTACACCTTC.

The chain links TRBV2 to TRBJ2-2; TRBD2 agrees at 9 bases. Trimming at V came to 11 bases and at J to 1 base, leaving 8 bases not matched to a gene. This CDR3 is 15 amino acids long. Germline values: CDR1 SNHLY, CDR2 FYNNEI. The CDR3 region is CAGGTSHRNTGELFF. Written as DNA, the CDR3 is TGTGCCGGAGGGACTAGCCATCGGAACACCGGGGAGCTGTTTTTT.

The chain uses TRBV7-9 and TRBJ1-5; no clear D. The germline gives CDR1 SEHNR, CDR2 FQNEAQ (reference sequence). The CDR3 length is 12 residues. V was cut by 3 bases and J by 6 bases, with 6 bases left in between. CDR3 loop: CASSFLVQPQHF. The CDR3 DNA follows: TGTGCCAGCAGCTTTCTCGTTCAGCCCCAGCATTTT.

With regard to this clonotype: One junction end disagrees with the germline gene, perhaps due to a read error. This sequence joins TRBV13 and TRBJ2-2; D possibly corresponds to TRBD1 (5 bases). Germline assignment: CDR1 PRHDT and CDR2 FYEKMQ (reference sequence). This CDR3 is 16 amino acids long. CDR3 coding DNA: TGCGCCAGCAGCTCCCCTCAGGGCCAACGTACCGGGGAGCTGTTTTTT. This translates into CASSSPQGQRTGELFF. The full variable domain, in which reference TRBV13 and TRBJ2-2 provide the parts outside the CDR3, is AAGVIQSPRHLIKEKRETATLKCYPIPRHDTVYWYQQGPGQDPQFLISFYEKMQSDKGSIPDRFSAQQFSDYHSELNMSSLELGDSALYFCASSSPQGQRTGELFFGEGSRLTVL.

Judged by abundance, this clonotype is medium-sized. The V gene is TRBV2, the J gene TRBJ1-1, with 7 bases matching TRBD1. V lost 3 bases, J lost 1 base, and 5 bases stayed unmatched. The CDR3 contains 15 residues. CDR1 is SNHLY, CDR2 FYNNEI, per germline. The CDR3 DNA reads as TGTGCCAGCAGTGAGGGACAGACCCCGAACACTGAAGCTTTCTTT. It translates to CASSEGQTPNTEAFF.

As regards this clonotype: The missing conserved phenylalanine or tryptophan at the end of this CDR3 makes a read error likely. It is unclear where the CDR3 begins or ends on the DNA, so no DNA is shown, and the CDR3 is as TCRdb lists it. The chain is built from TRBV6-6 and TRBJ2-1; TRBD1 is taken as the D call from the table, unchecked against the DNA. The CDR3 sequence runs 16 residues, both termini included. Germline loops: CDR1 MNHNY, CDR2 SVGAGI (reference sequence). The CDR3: CASTLGQQSDGYTFGS.

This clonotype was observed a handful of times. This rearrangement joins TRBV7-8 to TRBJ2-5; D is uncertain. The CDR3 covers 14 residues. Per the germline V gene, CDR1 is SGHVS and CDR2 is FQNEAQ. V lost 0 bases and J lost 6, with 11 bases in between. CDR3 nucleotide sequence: TGTGCCAGCAGCTTAGCGCCACAGCTCCAGACCCAGTACTTC. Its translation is CASSLAPQLQTQYF.

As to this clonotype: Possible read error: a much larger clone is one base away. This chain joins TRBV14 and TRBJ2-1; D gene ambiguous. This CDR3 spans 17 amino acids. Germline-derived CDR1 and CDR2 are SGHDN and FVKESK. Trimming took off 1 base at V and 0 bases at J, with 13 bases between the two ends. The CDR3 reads CASSQGTRTVSYNEQFF. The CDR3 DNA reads TGTGCCAGCAGCCAAGGAACCAGGACGGTCTCCTACAATGAGCAGTTCTTC.

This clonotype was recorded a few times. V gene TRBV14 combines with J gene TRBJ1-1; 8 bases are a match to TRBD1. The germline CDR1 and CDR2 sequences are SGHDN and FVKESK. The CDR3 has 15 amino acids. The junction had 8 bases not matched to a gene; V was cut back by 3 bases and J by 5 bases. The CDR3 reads CASSHLTGGGTEAFF. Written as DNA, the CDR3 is TGTGCCAGCAGCCACCTTACAGGGGGAGGGACTGAAGCTTTCTTT.

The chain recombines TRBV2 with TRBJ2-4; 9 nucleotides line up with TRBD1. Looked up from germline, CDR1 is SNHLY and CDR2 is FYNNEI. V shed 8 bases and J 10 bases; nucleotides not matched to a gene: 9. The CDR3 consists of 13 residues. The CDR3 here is CASEDRGMSIQYF. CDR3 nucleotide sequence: TGTGCCAGCGAGGACAGGGGAATGTCAATTCAGTACTTC.

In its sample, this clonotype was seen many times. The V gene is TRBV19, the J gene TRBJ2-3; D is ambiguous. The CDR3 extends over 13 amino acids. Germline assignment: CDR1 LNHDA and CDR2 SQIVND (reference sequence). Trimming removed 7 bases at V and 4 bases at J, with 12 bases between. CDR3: CASNNYRADTQYF. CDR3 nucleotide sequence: TGTGCCAGTAACAACTACCGGGCAGATACGCAGTATTTT.

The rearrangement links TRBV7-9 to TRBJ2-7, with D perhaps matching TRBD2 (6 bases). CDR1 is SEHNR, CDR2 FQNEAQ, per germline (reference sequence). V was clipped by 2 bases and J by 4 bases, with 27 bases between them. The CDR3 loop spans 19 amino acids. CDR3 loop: CASSLRIGIRTKAGYEQYF. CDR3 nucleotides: TGTGCCAGCAGCTTACGCATAGGTATCAGGACAAAAGCGGGTTACGAGCAGTACTTC.

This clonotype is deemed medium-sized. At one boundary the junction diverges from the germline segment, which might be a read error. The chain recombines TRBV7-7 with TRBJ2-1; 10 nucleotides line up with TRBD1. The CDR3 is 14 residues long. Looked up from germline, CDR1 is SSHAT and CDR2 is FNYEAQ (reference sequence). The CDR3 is CASSIGTGENEQFF. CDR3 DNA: TGTGCTAGCAGCATCGGGACAGGGGAGAATGAGCAGTTCTTC.

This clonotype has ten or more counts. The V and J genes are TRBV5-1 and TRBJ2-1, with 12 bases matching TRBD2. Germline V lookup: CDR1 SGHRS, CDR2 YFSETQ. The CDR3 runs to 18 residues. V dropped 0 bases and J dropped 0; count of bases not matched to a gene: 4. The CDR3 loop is CASSLELAGGISYNEQFF. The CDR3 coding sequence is TGCGCCAGCAGCTTGGAACTAGCGGGAGGCATCTCCTACAATGAGCAGTTCTTC.

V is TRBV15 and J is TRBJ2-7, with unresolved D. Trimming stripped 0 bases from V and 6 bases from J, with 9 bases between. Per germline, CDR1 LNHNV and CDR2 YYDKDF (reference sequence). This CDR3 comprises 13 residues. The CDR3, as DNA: TGTGCCACCAGCAGAGAGACTTACTCCGAGCAGTACTTC. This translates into CATSRETYSEQYF.

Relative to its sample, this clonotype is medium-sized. As DNA, the CDR3 is TGTGCCAGCAGCAGCTCGGGGGAGAATAATTCACCCCTCCACTTT. This sequence encodes CASSSSGENNSPLHF. This chain connects TRBV5-8 to TRBJ1-6; TRBD1 might be the D (5 bases). Looked up from germline, CDR1 is SGHTS and CDR2 is YDEGEE. V lost 4 bases, J lost 5 bases, and 13 bases lay in between. The CDR3 loop spans 15 amino acids.

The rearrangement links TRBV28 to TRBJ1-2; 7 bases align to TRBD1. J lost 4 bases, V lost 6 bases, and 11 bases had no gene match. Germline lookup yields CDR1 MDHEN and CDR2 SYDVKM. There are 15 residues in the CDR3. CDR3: CASRKRGGASYGYTF. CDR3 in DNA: TGTGCCAGCAGGAAGAGAGGGGGCGCTAGCTATGGCTACACCTTC.

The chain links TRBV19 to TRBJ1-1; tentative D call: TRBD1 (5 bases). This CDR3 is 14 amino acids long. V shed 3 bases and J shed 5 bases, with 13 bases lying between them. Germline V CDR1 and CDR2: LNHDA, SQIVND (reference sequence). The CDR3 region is CASSIEEGWTEAFF. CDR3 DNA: TGTGCCAGTAGTATTGAGGAGGGGTGGACTGAAGCTTTCTTT.